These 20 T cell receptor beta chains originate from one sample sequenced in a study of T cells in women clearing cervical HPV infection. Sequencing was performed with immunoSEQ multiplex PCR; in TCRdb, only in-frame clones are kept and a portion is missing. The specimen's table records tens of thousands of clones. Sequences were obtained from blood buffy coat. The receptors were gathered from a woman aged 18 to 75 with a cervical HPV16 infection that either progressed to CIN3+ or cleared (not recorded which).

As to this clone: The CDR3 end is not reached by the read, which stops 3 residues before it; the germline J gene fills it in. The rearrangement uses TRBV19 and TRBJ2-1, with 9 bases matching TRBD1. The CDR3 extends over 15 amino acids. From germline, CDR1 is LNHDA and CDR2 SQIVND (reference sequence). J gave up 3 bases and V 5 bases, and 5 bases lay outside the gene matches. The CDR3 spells CASSPGTGNYNEQFF. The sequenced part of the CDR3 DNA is TGTGCCAGTAGTCCAGGGACAGGGAACTACAATGAG.

The sequenced part of the CDR3 DNA is TGTGCCAGCAGTGTGAATAGCGGGAGTTACAATGAG. It translates to CASSVNSGSYNE. The CDR3 reads in full as CASSVNSGSYNEQFF. The rearrangement links TRBV6-1 to TRBJ2-1; TRBD2 matches 9 bases. Sequencing ends 3 residues short of the CDR3 end; the germline J gene provides the rest. This CDR3 contains 15 residues. From germline, CDR1 is MNHNS and CDR2 SASEGT. With V trimmed by 4 bases and J by 4 bases, 5 bases remained unmatched.

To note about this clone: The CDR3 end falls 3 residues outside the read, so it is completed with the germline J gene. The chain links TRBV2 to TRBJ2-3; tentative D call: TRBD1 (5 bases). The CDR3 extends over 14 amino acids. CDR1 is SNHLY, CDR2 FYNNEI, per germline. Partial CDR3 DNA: TGTGCCACTACAGGAATAGGTAGCAATCAGCCG. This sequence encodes CATTGIGSNQP. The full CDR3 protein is CATTGIGSNQPQYF.

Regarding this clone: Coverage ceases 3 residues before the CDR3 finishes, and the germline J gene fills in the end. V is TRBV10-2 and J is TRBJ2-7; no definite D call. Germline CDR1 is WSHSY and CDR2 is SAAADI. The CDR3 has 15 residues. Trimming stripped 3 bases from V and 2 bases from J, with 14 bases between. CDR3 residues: CASSDNRVRTYEQYF. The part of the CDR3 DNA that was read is TGCGCCAGCAGTGATAACCGGGTTCGGACCTACGAG.

The covered CDR3 bases are TGCAGTGCTGGGGGGGGGCCGACGGGTATGTCCTACGAG. Protein sequence: CSAGGGPTGMSYE. The whole CDR3 protein is CSAGGGPTGMSYEQYF. V and J are TRBV20-1 and TRBJ2-7; TRBD2 might be the D (7 bases). The CDR3 end lies 3 residues beyond the end of the read and is filled in from the germline J gene. V gave up 5 bases and J gave up 1 base, with 21 bases separating them. Germline V gene data show CDR1 as DFQATT and CDR2 as SNEGSKA (reference sequence). The CDR3 extends over 16 amino acids.

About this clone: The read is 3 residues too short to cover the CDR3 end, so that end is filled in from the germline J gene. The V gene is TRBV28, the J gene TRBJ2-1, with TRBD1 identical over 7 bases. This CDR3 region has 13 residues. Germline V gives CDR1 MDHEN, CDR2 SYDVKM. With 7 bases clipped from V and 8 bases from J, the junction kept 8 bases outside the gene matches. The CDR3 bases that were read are TGTGCCAGCAACCCGGACAGGTGGGATGAG. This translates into CASNPDRWDE. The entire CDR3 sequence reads CASNPDRWDEQFF.

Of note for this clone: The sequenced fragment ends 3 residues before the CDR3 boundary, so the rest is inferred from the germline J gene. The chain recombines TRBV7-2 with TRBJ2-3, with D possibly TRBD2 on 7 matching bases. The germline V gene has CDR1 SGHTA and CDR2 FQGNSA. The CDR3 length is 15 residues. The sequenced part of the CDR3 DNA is TGTGCCAGCAGCTTAACGAGGGGGGGCGGTCAGCCG. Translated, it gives CASSLTRGGGQP. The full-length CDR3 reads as CASSLTRGGGQPQYF.

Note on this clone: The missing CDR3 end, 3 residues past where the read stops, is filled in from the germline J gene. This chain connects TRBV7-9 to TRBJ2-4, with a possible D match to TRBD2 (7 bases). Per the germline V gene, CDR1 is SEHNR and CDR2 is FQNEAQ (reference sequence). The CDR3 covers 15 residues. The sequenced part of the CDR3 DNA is TGTGCCAGCAGCCCAAGGGGGGGGTCGGTCTATGGT. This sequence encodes CASSPRGGSVYG. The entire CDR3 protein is CASSPRGGSVYGQYF.

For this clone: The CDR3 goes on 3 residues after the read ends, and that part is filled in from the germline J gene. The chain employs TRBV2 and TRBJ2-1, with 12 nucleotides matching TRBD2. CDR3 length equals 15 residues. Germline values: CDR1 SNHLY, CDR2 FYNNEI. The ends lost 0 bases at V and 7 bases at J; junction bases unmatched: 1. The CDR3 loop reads CASSEATSGSNEQFF. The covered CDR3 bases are TGTGCCAGCAGTGAAGCGACTAGCGGGAGTAATGAG. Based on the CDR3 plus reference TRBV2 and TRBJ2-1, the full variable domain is EPEVTQTPSHQVTQMGQEVILRCVPISNHLYFYWYRQILGQKVEFLVSFYNNEISEKSEIFDDQFSVERPDGSNFTLKIRSTKLEDSAMYFCASSEATSGSNEQFFGPGTRLTVL.

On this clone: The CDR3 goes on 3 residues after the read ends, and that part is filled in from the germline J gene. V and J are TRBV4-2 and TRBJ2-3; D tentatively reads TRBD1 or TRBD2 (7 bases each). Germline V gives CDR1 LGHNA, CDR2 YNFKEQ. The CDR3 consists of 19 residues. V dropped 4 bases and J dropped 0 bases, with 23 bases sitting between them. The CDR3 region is CASSRLWGTGEGSTDTQYF. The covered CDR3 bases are TGTGCCAGCAGCCGCCTCTGGGGCACAGGGGAGGGAAGCACAGATACG.

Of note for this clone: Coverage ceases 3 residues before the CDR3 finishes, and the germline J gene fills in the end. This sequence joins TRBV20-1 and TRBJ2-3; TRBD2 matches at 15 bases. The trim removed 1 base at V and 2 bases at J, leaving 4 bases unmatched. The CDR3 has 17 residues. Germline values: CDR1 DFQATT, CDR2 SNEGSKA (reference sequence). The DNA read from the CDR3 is TGCAGTGCTAGAGGGACTAGCGGGGGGGGTTACACAGATACG. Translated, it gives CSARGTSGGGYTDT. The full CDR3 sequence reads CSARGTSGGGYTDTQYF.

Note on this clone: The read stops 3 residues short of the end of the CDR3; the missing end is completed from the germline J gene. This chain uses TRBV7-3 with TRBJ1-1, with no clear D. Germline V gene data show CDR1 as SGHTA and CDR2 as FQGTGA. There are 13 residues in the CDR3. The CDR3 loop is CASSLGQMREAFF. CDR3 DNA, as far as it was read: TGTGCCAGCAGCTTAGGGCAGATGAGAGAA.

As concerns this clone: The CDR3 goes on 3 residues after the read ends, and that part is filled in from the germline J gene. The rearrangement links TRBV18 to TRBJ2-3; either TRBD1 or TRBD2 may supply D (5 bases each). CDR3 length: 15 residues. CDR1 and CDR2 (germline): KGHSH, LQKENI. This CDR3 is CASSPRAGIGETQYF. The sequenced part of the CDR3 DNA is TGTGCCAGCTCACCCCGGGCAGGTATAGGGGAGACG.

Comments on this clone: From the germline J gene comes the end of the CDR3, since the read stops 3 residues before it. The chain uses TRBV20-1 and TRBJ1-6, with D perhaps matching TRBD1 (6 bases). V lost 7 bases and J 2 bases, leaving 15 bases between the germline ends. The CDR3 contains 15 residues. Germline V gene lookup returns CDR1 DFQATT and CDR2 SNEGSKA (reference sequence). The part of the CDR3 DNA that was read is TGCAGTGTCACGATGGGGGCCACCTATAATTCACCC. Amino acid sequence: CSVTMGATYNSP. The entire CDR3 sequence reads CSVTMGATYNSPLHF.

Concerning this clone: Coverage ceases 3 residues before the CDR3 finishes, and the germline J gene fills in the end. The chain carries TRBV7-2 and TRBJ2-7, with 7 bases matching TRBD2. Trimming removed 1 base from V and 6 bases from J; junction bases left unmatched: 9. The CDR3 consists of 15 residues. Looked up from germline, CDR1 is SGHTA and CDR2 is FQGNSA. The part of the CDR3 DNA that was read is TGTGCCAGCAGCTTAGTTGCGGGAGCCGGCCGCGAG. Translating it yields CASSLVAGAGRE. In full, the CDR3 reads CASSLVAGAGREQYF.

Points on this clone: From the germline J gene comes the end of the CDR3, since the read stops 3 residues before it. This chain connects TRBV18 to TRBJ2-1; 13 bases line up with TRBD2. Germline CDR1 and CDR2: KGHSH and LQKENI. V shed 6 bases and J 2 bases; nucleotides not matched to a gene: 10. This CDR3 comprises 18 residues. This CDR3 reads CASSFLSGLAGPYNEQFF. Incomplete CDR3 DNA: TGTGCCAGCTCGTTTCTCTCGGGACTAGCGGGGCCCTACAATGAG.

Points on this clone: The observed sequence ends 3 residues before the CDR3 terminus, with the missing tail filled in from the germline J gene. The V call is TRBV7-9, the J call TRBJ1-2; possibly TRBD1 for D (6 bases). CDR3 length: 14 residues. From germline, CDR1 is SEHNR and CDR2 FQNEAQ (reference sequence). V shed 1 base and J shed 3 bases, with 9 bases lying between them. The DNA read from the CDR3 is TGTGCCAGCAGCTTAGAGACAGGAGACTATGGC. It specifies CASSLETGDYG. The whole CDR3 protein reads CASSLETGDYGYTF. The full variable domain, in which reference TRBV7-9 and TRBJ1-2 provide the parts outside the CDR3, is DTGVSQNPRHKITKRGQNVTFRCDPISEHNRLYWYRQTLGQGPEFLTYFQNEAQLEKSRLLSDRFSAERPKGSFSTLEIQRTEQGDSAMYLCASSLETGDYGYTFGSGTRLTVV.

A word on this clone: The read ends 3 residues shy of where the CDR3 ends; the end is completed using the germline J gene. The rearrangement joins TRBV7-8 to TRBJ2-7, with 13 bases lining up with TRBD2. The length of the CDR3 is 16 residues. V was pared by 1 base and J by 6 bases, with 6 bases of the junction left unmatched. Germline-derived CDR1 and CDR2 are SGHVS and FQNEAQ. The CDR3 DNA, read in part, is TGTGCCAGCAGCTTAGTAGGACTAGCGGGAGTTGGCGAG. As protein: CASSLVGLAGVGE. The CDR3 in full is CASSLVGLAGVGEQYF.

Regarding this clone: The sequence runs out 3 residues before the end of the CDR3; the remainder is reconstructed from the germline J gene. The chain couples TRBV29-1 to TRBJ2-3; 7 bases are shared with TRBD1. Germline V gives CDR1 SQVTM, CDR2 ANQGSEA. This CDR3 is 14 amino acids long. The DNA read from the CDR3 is TGCAGCGTTGAAGATCTAGGGGGCGGAAAGACG. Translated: CSVEDLGGGKT. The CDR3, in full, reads CSVEDLGGGKTQYF.

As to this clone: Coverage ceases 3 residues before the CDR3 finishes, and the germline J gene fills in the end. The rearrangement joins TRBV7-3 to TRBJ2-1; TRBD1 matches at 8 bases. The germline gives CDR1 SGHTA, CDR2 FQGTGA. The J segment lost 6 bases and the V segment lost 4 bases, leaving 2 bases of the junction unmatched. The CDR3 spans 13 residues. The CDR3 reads CASSSDRGNEQFF. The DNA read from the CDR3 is TGTGCCAGCAGCTCAGACAGGGGCAATGAG.